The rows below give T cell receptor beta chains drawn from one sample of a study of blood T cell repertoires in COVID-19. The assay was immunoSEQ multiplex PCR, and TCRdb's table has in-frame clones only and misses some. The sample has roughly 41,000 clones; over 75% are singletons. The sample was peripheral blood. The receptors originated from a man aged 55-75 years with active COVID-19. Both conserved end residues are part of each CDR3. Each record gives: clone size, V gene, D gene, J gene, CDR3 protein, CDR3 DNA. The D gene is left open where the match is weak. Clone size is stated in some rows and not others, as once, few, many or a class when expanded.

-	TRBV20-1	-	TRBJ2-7	CSASILEVLHEQYF	TGCAGTGCTAGTATACTAGAGGTTCTCCACGAGCAGTACTTC
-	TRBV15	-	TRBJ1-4	CATSRDQNLNEKLFF	TGTGCCACCAGCAGAGATCAAAACTTGAATGAAAAACTGTTTTTT
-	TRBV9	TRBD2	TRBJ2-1	CASSVVGGTSAYNEQFF	TGTGCCAGCAGCGTAGTCGGTGGGACTAGCGCCTACAATGAGCAGTTCTTC
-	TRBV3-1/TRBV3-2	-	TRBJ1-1	CASSQVPLQGAFF	TGTGCCAGCAGCCAAGTCCCCCTCCAGGGAGCTTTCTTT
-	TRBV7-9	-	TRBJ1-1	CASSFGSLGEMNTEAFF	TGTGCCAGCAGCTTTGGGTCCCTCGGAGAGATGAACACTGAAGCTTTCTTT
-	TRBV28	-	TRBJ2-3	CASSLEGGASTDTQYF	TGTGCCAGCAGTTTAGAGGGGGGGGCTAGCACAGATACGCAGTATTTT
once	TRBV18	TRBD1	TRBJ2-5	CASSPRQGGQETQYF	TGTGCCAGCTCACCACGACAGGGGGGACAAGAGACCCAGTACTTC
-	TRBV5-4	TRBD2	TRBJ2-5	CASSLSGRIQETQYF	TGTGCCAGCAGCCTTAGCGGGAGGATTCAAGAGACCCAGTACTTC
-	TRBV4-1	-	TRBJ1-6	CASSQDRNSPLHF	TGCGCCAGCAGCCAAGACAGGAATTCACCCCTCCACTTT
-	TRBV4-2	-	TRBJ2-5	CASSQEDVIRGQETQYF	TGTGCCAGCAGCCAAGAGGACGTTATCAGGGGTCAAGAGACCCAGTACTTC
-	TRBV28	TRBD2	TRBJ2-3	CAITGLAGKSTDTQYF	TGTGCCATCACAGGACTAGCGGGGAAAAGTACAGATACGCAGTATTTT
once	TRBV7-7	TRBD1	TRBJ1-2	CASSSRGQGPKIQGYTF	TGTGCCAGCAGCTCAAGGGGACAGGGGCCCAAGATCCAAGGCTACACCTTC
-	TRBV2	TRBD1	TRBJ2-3	CASTEGAGGFTDTQYF	TGTGCCAGCACCGAAGGGGCAGGGGGATTCACAGATACGCAGTATTTT
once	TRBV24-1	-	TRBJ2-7	CATSATGPPYEQYF	TGTGCCACCAGTGCGACAGGTCCCCCCTACGAGCAGTACTTC
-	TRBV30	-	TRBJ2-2	CAWSARMSGELFF	TGTGCCTGGAGTGCGAGGATGAGCGGGGAGCTGTTTTTT
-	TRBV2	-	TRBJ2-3	CASRGADTQYF	TGTGCCAGCAGAGGGGCGGATACGCAGTATTTT
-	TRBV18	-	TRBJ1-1	CASSPDEGNTEAFF	TGTGCCAGCTCACCGGACGAGGGGAACACTGAAGCTTTCTTT
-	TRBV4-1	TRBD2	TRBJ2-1	CASSQVPPLGLAGAMQFF	TGCGCCAGCAGCCAAGTCCCCCCACTGGGACTAGCGGGGGCCATGCAGTTCTTC
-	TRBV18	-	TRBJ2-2	CASSPKTTANTGELFF	TGTGCCAGCTCACCTAAGACGACAGCGAACACCGGGGAGCTGTTTTTT
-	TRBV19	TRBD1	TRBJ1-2	CASSSAGQLVYGYTF	TGTGCCAGTAGTTCCGCGGGACAGCTGGTTTATGGCTACACCTTC
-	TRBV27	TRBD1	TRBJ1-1	CASSPRTGRIWNTEAFF	TGTGCCAGCAGCCCCCGGACAGGGAGGATTTGGAACACTGAAGCTTTCTTT
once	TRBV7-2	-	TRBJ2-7	CASSQSRYEQYF	TGTGCCAGCAGCCAGTCACGCTACGAGCAGTACTTC
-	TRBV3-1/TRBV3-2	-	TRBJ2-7	CASSQGSSYEQYF	TGTGCCAGCAGCCAGGGGAGCTCCTACGAGCAGTACTTC
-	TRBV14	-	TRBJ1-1	CASSQQGSTEAFF	TGTGCCAGCAGCCAACAGGGGAGCACTGAAGCTTTCTTT
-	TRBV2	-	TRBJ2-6	CASSEGVFGANVLTF	TGTGCCAGCAGTGAAGGTGTCTTTGGGGCCAACGTCCTGACTTTC
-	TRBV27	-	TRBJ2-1	CASSLVHIFSYNEQFF	TGTGCCAGCAGTCTCGTACATATATTCTCCTACAATGAGCAGTTCTTC
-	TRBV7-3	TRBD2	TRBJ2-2	CASSLIGGASGPTGELFF	TGTGCCAGCAGCTTAATCGGGGGGGCTAGCGGGCCGACCGGGGAGCTGTTTTTT
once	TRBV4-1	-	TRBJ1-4	CASSRDEGTTTNEKLFF	TGCGCCAGCAGCCGAGATGAGGGAACTACAACTAATGAAAAACTGTTTTTT
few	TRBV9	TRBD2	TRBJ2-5	CASSVASGIQETQYF	TGTGCCAGCAGCGTAGCTAGCGGGATACAAGAGACCCAGTACTTC
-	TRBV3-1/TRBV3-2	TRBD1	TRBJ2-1	CASSQEGQTSYNEQFF	TGTGCCAGCAGCCAAGAGGGACAGACCTCCTACAATGAGCAGTTCTTC
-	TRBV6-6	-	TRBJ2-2	CASRKAGGPGELFF	TGTGCCAGCAGAAAAGCTGGAGGTCCCGGGGAGCTGTTTTTT
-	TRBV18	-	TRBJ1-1	CASSPQPGGEAFF	TGTGCCAGCTCACCCCAGCCGGGAGGTGAAGCTTTCTTT
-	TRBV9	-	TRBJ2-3	CASSPTGTDTQYF	TGTGCCAGCAGCCCGACCGGGACAGATACGCAGTATTTT
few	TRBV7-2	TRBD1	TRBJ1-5	CASSLRTGYGQPQHF	TGTGCCAGCAGCTTACGGACAGGATATGGTCAGCCCCAGCATTTT
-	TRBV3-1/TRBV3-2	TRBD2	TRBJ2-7	CASSQDRGVLAGEQYF	TGTGCCAGCAGCCAAGACCGAGGAGTCCTAGCGGGAGAGCAGTACTTC
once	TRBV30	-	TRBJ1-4	CATDTHRANEKLFF	TGTGCCACAGACACCCACAGGGCTAATGAAAAACTGTTTTTT
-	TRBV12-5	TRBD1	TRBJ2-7	CASGSRKIQGPDEQYF	TGTGCTAGTGGTTCTCGGAAAATACAGGGGCCGGACGAGCAGTACTTC
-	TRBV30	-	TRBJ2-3	CAWSVRRTDTQYF	TGTGCCTGGAGTGTAAGGCGGACAGATACGCAGTATTTT
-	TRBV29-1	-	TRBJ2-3	CSVEVGARNTDTQYF	TGCAGCGTTGAGGTGGGGGCGCGGAACACAGATACGCAGTATTTT
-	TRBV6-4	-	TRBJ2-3	CARSGHSQYF	TGTGCCCGCTCTGGGCACAGTCAGTATTTT
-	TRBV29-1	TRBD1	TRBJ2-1	CSVEPGTAYNEQFF	TGCAGCGTTGAACCCGGGACAGCGTACAATGAGCAGTTCTTC
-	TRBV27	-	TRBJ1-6	CASSLSGGRGYNSPLHF	TGTGCCAGCAGTTTATCAGGTGGCAGGGGTTATAATTCACCCCTCCACTTT
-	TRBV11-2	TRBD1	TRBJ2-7	CASSQDRAYEQYF	TGTGCCAGCAGCCAGGACAGGGCCTACGAGCAGTACTTC
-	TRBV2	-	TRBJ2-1	CASKVAGSYNEQFF	TGTGCCAGCAAAGTGGCGGGATCCTACAATGAGCAGTTCTTC
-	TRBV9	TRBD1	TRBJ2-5	CASSLDRGGETQYF	TGTGCCAGCAGCCTAGACAGGGGGGGAGAGACCCAGTACTTC
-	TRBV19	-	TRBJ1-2	CASSIAGELYGYTF	TGTGCCAGTAGTATAGCAGGGGAGCTCTATGGCTACACCTTC
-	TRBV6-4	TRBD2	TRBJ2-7	CASRTPGLAGDFYEQYF	TGTGCCAGCAGAACCCCGGGACTAGCGGGGGATTTCTACGAGCAGTACTTC
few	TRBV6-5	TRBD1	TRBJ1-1	CASRLTGSTEAFF	TGTGCCAGCAGACTGACAGGGAGCACTGAAGCTTTCTTT
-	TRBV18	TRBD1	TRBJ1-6	CASSTTGAGNSPLHF	TGTGCCAGCTCAACAACAGGGGCGGGTAATTCACCCCTCCACTTT
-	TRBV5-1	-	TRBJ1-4	CASSPDRPNEKLFF	TGCGCCAGCAGCCCCGACAGGCCCAATGAAAAACTGTTTTTT
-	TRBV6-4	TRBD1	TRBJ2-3	CASSEQGADTQYF	TGTGCCAGCAGTGAGCAGGGGGCAGATACGCAGTATTTT
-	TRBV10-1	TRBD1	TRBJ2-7	CASKGEGDRTPNF	TGCGCCAGCAAAGGAGAGGGGGACAGGACTCCAAACTTC